The rows below give T cell receptor beta chains drawn from one sample of a study of beta chain features in type 1 diabetes. Sequencing used immunoSEQ multiplex PCR; TCRdb keeps in-frame clones, though not all of them. The profile covers some 150,000 clones, with about 13% appearing a single time and under 1.5% taken by the ten largest. The sample was central memory CD4+ T cells from blood. These receptors all come from a man between 18 and 29 years old with type 1 diabetes. Each CDR3 is given with its conserved first and last residue. Fields, in order: D gene, J gene, clone size, V gene, CDR3 protein, CDR3 DNA. The D gene is left open where the match is weak. Clone size is given for some rows only: seen once, a few or many times, or a class if the clone is expanded.

D gene: NA
J gene: TRBJ2-7
clone size: NA
V gene: TRBV6-6
CDR3 protein: CASGKQVYEQYF
CDR3 DNA: TGTGCCAGCGGCAAACAGGTCTACGAGCAGTACTTC

D gene: NA
J gene: TRBJ2-7
clone size: NA
V gene: TRBV28
CDR3 protein: CASSSDSAMVSYEQYF
CDR3 DNA: TGTGCCAGCAGTTCGGACAGCGCTATGGTGTCCTACGAGCAGTACTTC

D gene: NA
J gene: TRBJ2-5
clone size: NA
V gene: TRBV7-9
CDR3 protein: CASSLGTGGDAQETQYF
CDR3 DNA: TGTGCCAGCAGCTTGGGTACTGGCGGGGACGCACAAGAGACCCAGTACTTC

D gene: NA
J gene: TRBJ1-6
clone size: few
V gene: TRBV6-5
CDR3 protein: CASSYLRDSPLHF
CDR3 DNA: TGTGCCAGCAGTTACCTCAGGGACTCACCCCTCCACTTT

D gene: TRBD2
J gene: TRBJ2-1
clone size: NA
V gene: TRBV25-1
CDR3 protein: CASSTGQRGGSYNEQFF
CDR3 DNA: TGTGCCAGCAGTACGGGACAGCGGGGGGGCTCCTACAATGAGCAGTTCTTC

D gene: TRBD1
J gene: TRBJ2-3
clone size: few
V gene: TRBV11-3
CDR3 protein: CASSPRQGRSSTDTQYF
CDR3 DNA: TGTGCCAGCAGCCCCCGACAGGGCCGTTCTAGCACAGATACGCAGTATTTT

D gene: NA
J gene: TRBJ2-1
clone size: few
V gene: TRBV13
CDR3 protein: CASSLAGGGEQFF
CDR3 DNA: TGTGCCAGCAGCTTAGCCGGGGGCGGTGAGCAGTTCTTC

D gene: TRBD1
J gene: TRBJ1-1
clone size: NA
V gene: TRBV15
CDR3 protein: CATSTQGGYEAFF
CDR3 DNA: TGTGCCACCAGCACCCAAGGGGGCTATGAAGCTTTCTTT

D gene: NA
J gene: TRBJ1-2
clone size: NA
V gene: TRBV30
CDR3 protein: CAWANTRGIYGYTF
CDR3 DNA: TGTGCCTGGGCAAACACCAGGGGCATTTATGGCTACACCTTC

D gene: NA
J gene: TRBJ2-2
clone size: few
V gene: TRBV19
CDR3 protein: CASSTGNTGELFF
CDR3 DNA: TGTGCCAGTAGTACAGGAAACACCGGGGAGCTGTTTTTT

D gene: NA
J gene: TRBJ1-1
clone size: few
V gene: TRBV27
CDR3 protein: CATSQGRTTEAFF
CDR3 DNA: TGTGCCACGTCACAGGGCCGGACCACTGAAGCTTTCTTT

D gene: TRBD1
J gene: TRBJ1-4
clone size: NA
V gene: TRBV28
CDR3 protein: CASSRQGGEKLFF
CDR3 DNA: TGTGCCAGCAGTAGACAGGGGGGTGAAAAACTGTTTTTT

D gene: NA
J gene: TRBJ1-4
clone size: NA
V gene: TRBV7-9
CDR3 protein: CASSFPSTTNEKLFF
CDR3 DNA: TGTGCCAGCAGCTTCCCTTCAACAACTAATGAAAAACTGTTTTTT

D gene: NA
J gene: TRBJ2-7
clone size: few
V gene: TRBV14
CDR3 protein: CASSRTSNPPYEQYF
CDR3 DNA: TGTGCCAGCAGCCGCACTAGCAATCCTCCATACGAGCAGTACTTC

D gene: NA
J gene: TRBJ1-2
clone size: few
V gene: TRBV7-9
CDR3 protein: CASSFDGHGYTF
CDR3 DNA: TGTGCCAGCAGCTTCGACGGCCATGGCTACACCTTC